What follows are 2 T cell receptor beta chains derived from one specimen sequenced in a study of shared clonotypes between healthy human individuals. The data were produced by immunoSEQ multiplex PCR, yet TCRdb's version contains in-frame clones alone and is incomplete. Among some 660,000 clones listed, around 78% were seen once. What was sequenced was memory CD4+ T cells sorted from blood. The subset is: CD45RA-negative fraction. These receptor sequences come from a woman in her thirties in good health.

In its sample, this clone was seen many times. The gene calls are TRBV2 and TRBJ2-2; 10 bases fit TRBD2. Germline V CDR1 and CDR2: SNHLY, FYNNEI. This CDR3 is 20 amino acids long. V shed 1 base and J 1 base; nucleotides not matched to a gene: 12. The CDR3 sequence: CASSEEGLAGAGLNTGELFF. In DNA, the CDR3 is TGTGCCAGCAGTGAAGAAGGTCTAGCGGGAGCGGGGTTGAACACCGGGGAGCTGTTTTTT. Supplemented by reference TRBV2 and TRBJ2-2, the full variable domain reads EPEVTQTPSHQVTQMGQEVILRCVPISNHLYFYWYRQILGQKVEFLVSFYNNEISEKSEIFDDQFSVERPDGSNFTLKIRSTKLEDSAMYFCASSEEGLAGAGLNTGELFFGEGSRLTVL.

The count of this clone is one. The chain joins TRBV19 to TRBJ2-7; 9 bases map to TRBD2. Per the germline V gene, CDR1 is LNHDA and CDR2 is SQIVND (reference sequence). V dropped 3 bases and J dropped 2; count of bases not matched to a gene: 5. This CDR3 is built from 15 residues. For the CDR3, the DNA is TGTGCCAGTAGTATTTACCTAGCGGGGCCCTACGAGCAGTACTTC. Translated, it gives CASSIYLAGPYEQYF.